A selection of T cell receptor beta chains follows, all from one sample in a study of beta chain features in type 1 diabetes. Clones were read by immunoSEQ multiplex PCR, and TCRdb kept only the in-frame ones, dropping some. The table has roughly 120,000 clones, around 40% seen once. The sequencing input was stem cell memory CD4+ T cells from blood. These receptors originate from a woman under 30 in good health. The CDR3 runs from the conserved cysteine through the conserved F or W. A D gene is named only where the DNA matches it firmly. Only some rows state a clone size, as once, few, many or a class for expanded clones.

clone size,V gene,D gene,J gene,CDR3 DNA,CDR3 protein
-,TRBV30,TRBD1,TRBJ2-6,TGTGCCGGACAGGGACTTTCCTCTGGGGCCAACGTCCTGACTTTC,CAGQGLSSGANVLTF
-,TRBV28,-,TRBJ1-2,TGTGCCAGCACCCTACCGACAGAATTCTATGGCTACACCTTC,CASTLPTEFYGYTF
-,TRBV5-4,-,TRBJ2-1,TGTGCCAGCAGCCCCCCCGGACACCCGGGGTTCTTC,CASSPPGHPGFF
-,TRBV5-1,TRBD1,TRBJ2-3,TGCGCCAGCAAACAGGGGGCGCCGGCAGATACGCAGTATTTT,CASKQGAPADTQYF
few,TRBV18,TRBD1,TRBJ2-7,TGTGCCAGCTCACCACAGACAGGGGGACCTTACGAGCAGTACTTC,CASSPQTGGPYEQYF
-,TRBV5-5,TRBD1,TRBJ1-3,TGTGCCAGCAGCCCCAACGACAGGGGGCTCTCTGGAAACACCATATATTTT,CASSPNDRGLSGNTIYF
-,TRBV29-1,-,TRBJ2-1,TGCAGCGTTGCCGGTAGCGGTAGCTCCTACAATGAGCAGTTCTTC,CSVAGSGSSYNEQFF
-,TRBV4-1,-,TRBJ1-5,TGCGCCAGCAGCCAAGGGGGGCGGGGAGGGCAGGGTCGGCAGCCCCAGCATTTT,CASSQGGRGGQGRQPQHF
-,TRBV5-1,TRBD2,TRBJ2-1,TGCGCCAGCAGCTTATTAGTCGGACTAGCGTATAATGAGCAGTTCTTC,CASSLLVGLAYNEQFF
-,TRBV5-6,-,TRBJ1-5,TGTGCCAGCAGCTTTTTGTCGGCTCGGGAGGATTGGAAGGCCCAGCATTTT,CASSFLSAREDWKAQHF
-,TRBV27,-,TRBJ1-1,TGTGCCAGCAGTTTCTTGCCAGGACGAGGGGCTTTCTTT,CASSFLPGRGAFF
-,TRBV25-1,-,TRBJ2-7,TGTGCCAGCAGCCCCGGGTACGAGCAGTACTTC,CASSPGYEQYF
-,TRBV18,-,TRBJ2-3,TGTGCCAGCTCACCAATAATCCGGGACACCACCACAGATACGCAGTATTTT,CASSPIIRDTTTDTQYF
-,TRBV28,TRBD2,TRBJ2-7,TGTGCCAGCAGTTTACTAGCGGAGTTTTACGAGCAGTACTTC,CASSLLAEFYEQYF
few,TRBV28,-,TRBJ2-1,TGTGCCAGCACTTCTGAGGCATACGAGCAGTTCTTC,CASTSEAYEQFF
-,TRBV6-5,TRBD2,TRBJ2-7,TGTGCCAGCAGGCGACTAGCGTTACCCTACGAGCAGTACTTC,CASRRLALPYEQYF
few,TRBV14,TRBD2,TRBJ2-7,TGTGCCAGCAGCCAACCCGGCGTAGCGGGGCCCTACGAGCAGTACTTC,CASSQPGVAGPYEQYF
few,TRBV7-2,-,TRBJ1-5,TGTGCCAGCAGCTTAGACAGTAATCAGCCCCAGCATTTT,CASSLDSNQPQHF
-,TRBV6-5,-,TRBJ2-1,TGTGCCAGCAGTCCGCTCCGGAGGGGAAGAGAGCAGTTCTTC,CASSPLRRGREQFF
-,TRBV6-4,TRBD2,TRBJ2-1,TGTGCCAGCAGTGACTCACAGGCTAGCGGGAGCCCTGAGCAGTTCTTC,CASSDSQASGSPEQFF
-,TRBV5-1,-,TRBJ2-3,TGCGCCAGCAGCTTGGCCTGGTCCGTAGGCACAGATACGCAGTATTTT,CASSLAWSVGTDTQYF
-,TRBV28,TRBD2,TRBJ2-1,TGTGCCAGCAGATCTGAGGGACTAGCCTTAAACAATGAGCAGTTCTTC,CASRSEGLALNNEQFF
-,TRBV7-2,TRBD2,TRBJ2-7,TGTGCCAGCAGCTTATTCATTCCCGGAACTAGCGGGAGATCGGGCGAGCAGTACTTC,CASSLFIPGTSGRSGEQYF
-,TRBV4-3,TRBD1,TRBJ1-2,TGCGCCAGCAGTCCCGGACAGGGTGGCTACACCTTC,CASSPGQGGYTF
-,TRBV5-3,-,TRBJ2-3,TGTGCCAGAAGGTACTTCTGGCCCCGGGGAGATACGCAGTATTTT,CARRYFWPRGDTQYF
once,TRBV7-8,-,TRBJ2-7,TGTGCCAGCAGCTTAGGCAGTCCCTACGAGCAGTACTTC,CASSLGSPYEQYF
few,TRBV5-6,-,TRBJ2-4,TGTGCCAGCAGCTTGGCGCGAAACATTCAGTACTTC,CASSLARNIQYF
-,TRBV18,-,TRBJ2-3,TGTGCCAGCTCAACAGGCCCAGATACGCAGTATTTT,CASSTGPDTQYF
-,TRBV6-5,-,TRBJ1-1,TGTGCCAGCAGGGAACAGGTGAACACTGAAGCTTTCTTT,CASREQVNTEAFF
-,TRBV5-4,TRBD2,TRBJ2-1,TGTGCCAGCAGCTTGCTAGCGGGAGTGGTGAACAATGAGCAGTTCTTC,CASSLLAGVVNNEQFF
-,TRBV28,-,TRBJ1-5,TGTGCCAGCAGTTCCTCAGGGGTTTTGAGCAATCAGCCCCAGCATTTT,CASSSSGVLSNQPQHF
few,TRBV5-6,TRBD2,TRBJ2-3,TGTGCCAGCTCCATCGGAACGGGAGGGCCGATCACAGATACGCAGTATTTT,CASSIGTGGPITDTQYF
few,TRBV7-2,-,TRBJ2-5,TGTGCCAGCAGCTCTTCCAGGGAGACCCAGTACTTC,CASSSSRETQYF
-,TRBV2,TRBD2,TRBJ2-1,TGTGCCAGCAGCCCCAGACTAGCGGGACGCCACAATGAGCAGTTCTTC,CASSPRLAGRHNEQFF
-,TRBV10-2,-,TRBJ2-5,TGCGCCAGCAGTATAATTAGCGGAGAGGGGGAGACCCAGTACTTC,CASSIISGEGETQYF
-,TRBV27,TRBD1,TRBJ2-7,TGTGCCAGCGGGAACAGGGGAAACCACGAGCAGTACTTC,CASGNRGNHEQYF
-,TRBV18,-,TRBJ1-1,TGTGCCAGCTCACGGTTCGACAGTATGAACACTGAAGCTTTCTTT,CASSRFDSMNTEAFF
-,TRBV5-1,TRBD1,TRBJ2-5,TGCGCCAGCAGCCGAACCGGGACAGGGACAGGAGAGACCCAGTACTTC,CASSRTGTGTGETQYF
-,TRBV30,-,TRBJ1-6,TGTGCCTGGAGGCGGACAACAGGACCCCTCCACTTT,CAWRRTTGPLHF
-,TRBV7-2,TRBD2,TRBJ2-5,TGTGCCAGCAGCCCCGGATCGCGAGCGGGAGTAGAGACCCAGTACTTC,CASSPGSRAGVETQYF